Sequencing of this T cell receptor beta chain was carried out in a study of T-cell memory formation after mild COVID-19. Broader study findings: Among CD4+ contracting clones, most were CM and EM, and CD8+ ones EMRA.

Trimming cost V 4 bases and J 6 bases, with 12 bases left between them. The CDR3 has 14 residues. Germline lookup yields CDR1 SGHDN and CDR2 FVKESK. One entry per CDR3 protein, called by TCRdb with MiXCR from the 5' RACE reads. The sample has around 250,000 distinct CDR3 sequences, less than 20% seen once; the top ten hold approximately 2.1%. With regard to this clonotype: The target antigen is unknown.

The sequenced sample consisted of PBMCs or a T cell subset sorted from them (not recorded which). The sequence was collected from an adult woman who had mild COVID-19 (a few samples of this study predate the infection). Cell type and time point are not known. The chain uses TRBV14 and TRBJ2-2; D is ambiguous. The CDR3 reads CASSPRKGPGELFF. CDR3 nucleotides: TGTGCCAGCAGCCCTCGGAAGGGCCCCGGGGAGCTGTTTTTT.